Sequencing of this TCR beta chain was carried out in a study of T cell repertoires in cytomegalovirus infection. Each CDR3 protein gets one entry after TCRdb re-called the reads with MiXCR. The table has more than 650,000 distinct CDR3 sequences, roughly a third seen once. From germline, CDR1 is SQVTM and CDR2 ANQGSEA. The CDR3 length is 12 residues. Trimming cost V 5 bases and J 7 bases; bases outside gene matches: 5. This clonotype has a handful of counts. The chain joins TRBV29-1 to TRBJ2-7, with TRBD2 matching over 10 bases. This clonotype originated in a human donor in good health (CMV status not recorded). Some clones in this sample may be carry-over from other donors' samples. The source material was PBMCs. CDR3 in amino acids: CSVSSGGGEQYF. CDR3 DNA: TGCAGCGTTTCTAGCGGGGGAGGAGAGCAGTACTTC.